This TCR beta chain was identified during a study of TIL therapy for anti-PD-1-resistant metastatic lung cancer. The immunoSEQ assay was v3. Measured with immunoSEQ multiplex PCR; TCRdb has only the in-frame clones, and not every one. The sample yields tens of thousands of clones, about 63% seen once. Germline V lookup: CDR1 SQVTM, CDR2 ANQGSEA. The CDR3 length is 10 residues. J gave up 7 bases and V 8 bases, and 2 bases lay outside the gene matches. Specified time point: pre-treatment sample, taken before nivolumab and TIL therapy. Most excised metastases sampled were pleural nodules or supraclavicular lymph nodes. Stage 4 NSCLC adults joined between October 2017 and January 2020. Judged by abundance, this clone is medium-sized.

This TCR came from a woman between 25 and 80 years old with non-small cell lung cancer. Sequences were derived from tumor tissue, sampled at baseline. The V gene is TRBV29-1, the J gene TRBJ2-1; TRBD2 matches 7 bases. CDR3 protein: CSSSGNEQFF. The CDR3 bases are TGCAGCAGTAGCGGGAATGAGCAGTTCTTC.